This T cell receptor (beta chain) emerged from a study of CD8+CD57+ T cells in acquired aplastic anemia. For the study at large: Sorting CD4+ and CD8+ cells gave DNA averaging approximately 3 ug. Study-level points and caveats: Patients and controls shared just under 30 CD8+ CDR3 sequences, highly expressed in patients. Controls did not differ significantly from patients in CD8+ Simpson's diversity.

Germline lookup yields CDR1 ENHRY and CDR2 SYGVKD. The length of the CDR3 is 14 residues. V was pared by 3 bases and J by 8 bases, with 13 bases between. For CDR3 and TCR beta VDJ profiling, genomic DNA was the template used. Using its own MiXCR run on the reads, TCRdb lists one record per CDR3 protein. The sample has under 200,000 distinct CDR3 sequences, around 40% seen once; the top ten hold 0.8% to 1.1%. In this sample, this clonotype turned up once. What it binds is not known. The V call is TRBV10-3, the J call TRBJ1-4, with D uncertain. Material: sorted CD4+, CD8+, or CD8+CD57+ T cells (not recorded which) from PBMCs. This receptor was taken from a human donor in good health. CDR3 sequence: CAISETWDKEKLFF. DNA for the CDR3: TGTGCCATCAGTGAAACGTGGGATAAGGAAAAACTGTTTTTT.